The clone carrying this TCR beta chain appeared once. Its target is not known. TCRdb processed the reads anew with MiXCR; each CDR3 protein has one entry. The table has fewer than 70,000 distinct CDR3 sequences, 55% to 80% seen once. The CDR3 loop spans 16 amino acids. With V trimmed by 5 bases and J by 2 bases, 9 bases remained unmatched. This sample was taken from a study of type 1 regulatory T cells. The sequence was collected from a human donor in good health. J is TRBJ2-5 and V is TRBV12-3 or TRBV12-4; 9 nucleotides match TRBD2. Sequencing was performed on cultured T cells, either the whole culture or a sorted T cell fraction (not recorded which). Regarding subset: Tr1-enriched cell product generated in vitro against host alloantigens. The CDR3 protein is CASSDSGSGGQETQYF. The CDR3 region has the DNA TGTGCCAGCAGTGATAGCGGGAGTGGCGGACAAGAGACCCAGTACTTC.